The T cell receptor beta chain under discussion was sequenced for a study of blood T cell repertoires in COVID-19. On the study more broadly: There were acute and convalescent COVID-19 samples, and they came from the United States, Italy and Spain. T cells, B-cell-depleted T cells, or PBMCs provided the cDNA or gDNA that served as material.

Per the original methods: Amplification of reference gene primers provided the estimated nucleated cell counts. Data came from immunoSEQ multiplex PCR; TCRdb stores just in-frame clones and leaves some out. V, J and clone size were drawn from that table, and D and trimming were deduced from the DNA. The sample carries approximately 140,000 clones, roughly 78% recorded once. Trimming took off 4 bases at V and 2 bases at J, with 12 bases between the two ends. Germline V lookup: CDR1 SGHDT, CDR2 YYEEEE. This CDR3 has 14 amino acids. This TCR derives from a human donor with acute or convalescent COVID-19. The donor label of this sample is uncertain. Sequencing used peripheral blood. The chain couples TRBV5-6 to TRBJ2-5; maybe TRBD1 (6 bases). As DNA, the CDR3 is TGTGCCAGCAGCCTGGGGCAGGGGCAAGAGACCCAGTACTTC. It codes for CASSLGQGQETQYF. Combining the CDR3 with reference TRBV5-6 and TRBJ2-5 gives the whole variable domain DAGVTQSPTHLIKTRGQQVTLRCSPKSGHDTVSWYQQALGQGPQFIFQYYEEEERQRGNFPDRFSGHQFPNYSSELNVNALLLGDSALYLCASSLGQGQETQYFGPGTRLLVL.